These 20 T cell receptor beta chains originate from one sample sequenced in a study of blood T cell repertoires in COVID-19. The method was immunoSEQ multiplex PCR; TCRdb's version includes in-frame clones alone and lacks a portion of them. This repertoire shows about 230,000 clones, 65% to 90% found once; its top ten account for 7.4%. The sequencing sample was made of peripheral blood. The source of these receptors is a woman in her 50s with acute or convalescent COVID-19.

The V and J genes are TRBV28 and TRBJ2-4; 10 nucleotides agree with TRBD1. This CDR3 contains 21 residues. Trimming removed 3 bases from V and 9 bases from J; junction bases left unmatched: 26. Germline CDR1 reads MDHEN; CDR2 reads SYDVKM. CDR3 sequence reads: CASSFIFGGPQPGQGRGIQYF. The CDR3 coding sequence is TGTGCCAGCAGTTTCATCTTTGGGGGGCCTCAACCGGGACAGGGGCGAGGCATTCAGTACTTC.

The chain has TRBV28 and TRBJ2-1, with 8 bases fitting TRBD2. In germline, CDR1 is MDHEN, CDR2 SYDVKM. V was clipped by 8 bases and J by 2 bases; unmatched bases: 8. This CDR3 comprises 15 residues. This CDR3 is CASRKLAEPYNEQFF. DNA for the CDR3: TGTGCCAGCCGCAAACTAGCGGAACCCTACAATGAGCAGTTCTTC. The variable domain in full, with the rest retrieved from reference TRBV28 and TRBJ2-1, is DVKVTQSSRYLVKRTGEKVFLECVQDMDHENMFWYRQDPGLGLRLIYFSYDVKMKEKGDIPEGYSVSREKKERFSLILESASTNQTSMYLCASRKLAEPYNEQFFGPGTRLTVL.

The chain carries TRBV12-3 or TRBV12-4 and TRBJ1-6; TRBD1 aligns across 9 bases. The CDR3 extends over 13 amino acids. V was pared by 6 bases and J by 14 bases, with 8 bases of the junction left unmatched. The CDR3 DNA reads as TGTGCCAGCAGCCGGGGGACAGGGATCTCCCTCCACTTT. It yields the protein CASSRGTGISLHF.

The chain is built from TRBV18 and TRBJ1-1; D is uncertain. Germline loops: CDR1 KGHSH, CDR2 LQKENI. Trimming shortened V by 6 bases and J by 5 bases, and 7 bases separated the two germline ends. The CDR3 extends over 11 amino acids. The CDR3 DNA reads as TGTGCCAGCTCGCCCGGGACTGAAGCTTTCTTT. Amino acid sequence: CASSPGTEAFF. Full variable domain (remainder filled in from reference TRBV18 and TRBJ1-1): NAGVMQNPRHLVRRRGQEARLRCSPMKGHSHVYWYRQLPEEGLKFMVYLQKENIIDESGMPKERFSAEFPKEGPSILRIQQVVRGDSAAYFCASSPGTEAFFGQGTRLTVV.

This clone was counted a few times. This chain connects TRBV6-2 or TRBV6-3 to TRBJ1-2, with TRBD1 identical over 10 bases. Trimming at V came to 7 bases and at J to 5 bases, leaving 13 bases not matched to a gene. The CDR3 covers 16 residues. Germline CDR1 is MNHEY and CDR2 is SVGEGT. The CDR3 DNA is TGTGCCAGCACCCCTGGGGGGACAGGGGTCCGATATGGCTACACCTTC. Protein: CASTPGGTGVRYGYTF.

The V call is TRBV6-2 or TRBV6-3, the J call TRBJ1-1, with TRBD1 identical over 10 bases. V lost 4 bases and J lost 7; bases outside the gene matches: 3. The CDR3 totals 13 residues. Per the germline V gene, CDR1 is MNHEY and CDR2 is SVGEGT. CDR3 residues: CASSFDRGREAFF. In nucleotides, the CDR3 is TGTGCCAGCAGTTTCGACAGGGGGCGTGAAGCTTTCTTT.

The rearrangement uses TRBV3-1 (or the pseudogene TRBV3-2) and TRBJ1-6; the D gene is possibly TRBD1 (6 bases). The CDR3 covers 15 residues. Trimming left V 0 bases short and J 10 bases short, with 13 bases between. Germline CDR1 reads LGHDT; CDR2 reads YNNKEL (reference sequence). The CDR3 here is CASSQEPGVGSPLHF. CDR3 sequence (DNA): TGTGCCAGCAGCCAAGAGCCAGGGGTGGGATCACCCCTCCACTTT.

The chain employs TRBV7-7 and TRBJ2-5, with D perhaps TRBD1 (6 bases). The CDR3 extends over 15 amino acids. Germline CDR1 and CDR2: SSHAT and FNYEAQ (reference sequence). V lost 2 bases and J 5 bases, leaving 15 bases between the germline ends. CDR3 protein: CASSLTRGPLETQYF. The CDR3 nucleotides are TGTGCCAGCAGCTTAACCAGGGGACCACTCGAGACCCAGTACTTC.

This chain joins TRBV7-3 and TRBJ2-3, with a weak D call TRBD1 (6 bases). The CDR3 covers 15 residues. Germline V gene data show CDR1 as SGHTA and CDR2 as FQGTGA. V shed 5 bases and J shed 6 bases, with 18 bases lying between them. The CDR3 loop reads CASSPGTPAGDTQYF. Here the CDR3 DNA reads TGTGCCAGCAGCCCGGGGACACCGGCTGGCGATACGCAGTATTTT.

The chain couples TRBV5-1 to TRBJ2-7, with 7 bases lining up with TRBD1. V was clipped by 0 bases and J by 2 bases; unmatched bases: 2. Germline V CDR1 and CDR2: SGHRS, YFSETQ. The CDR3 length is 14 residues. CDR3: CASSLGRGPYEQYF. Here the CDR3 DNA reads TGCGCCAGCAGCTTGGGTAGGGGGCCCTACGAGCAGTACTTC.

About this clone: At the DNA level, this CDR3 is encoded by other sequences in the same sample as well. V and J are TRBV24-1 and TRBJ2-3, with 11 bases matching TRBD2. CDR1 and CDR2 (germline): KGHDR, SFDVKD. The J segment lost 1 base and the V segment lost 4 bases, leaving 3 bases of the junction unmatched. The CDR3 consists of 16 residues. The CDR3 coding sequence is TGTGCCACCAGTGACCCGGGACTAGCGGGCACAGATACGCAGTATTTT. Amino acids: CATSDPGLAGTDTQYF.

This clone has a handful of counts. This chain uses TRBV29-1 with TRBJ1-1; D remains unclear. Germline loops: CDR1 SQVTM, CDR2 ANQGSEA. The length of the CDR3 is 12 residues. V lost 6 bases and J 3 bases, leaving 11 bases between the germline ends. CDR3 coding DNA: TGCAGCGTCGCCTACGGGGACACTGAAGCTTTCTTT. It is translated as CSVAYGDTEAFF.

The chain combines TRBV5-1 with TRBJ1-2; 9 bases fit TRBD1. The CDR3 is made up of 13 amino acids. V lost 6 bases and J lost 4; bases outside the gene matches: 4. Per the germline V gene, CDR1 is SGHRS and CDR2 is YFSETQ. CDR3: CASNTGGVYGYTF. In DNA form, the CDR3 reads TGCGCCAGCAATACAGGGGGCGTCTATGGCTACACCTTC.

The V call is TRBV9, the J call TRBJ2-2; the match to TRBD2 covers 10 bases. Germline V gene sequence: CDR1 SGDLS, CDR2 YYNGEE. This CDR3 region has 16 residues. The V and J ends lost 4 bases and 3 bases, in that order; junction bases with no gene match: 6. Here the CDR3 reads CASSPRLAGYTGELFF. In DNA form, the CDR3 reads TGTGCCAGCAGCCCAAGACTAGCGGGCTACACCGGGGAGCTGTTTTTT. The full variable domain, its missing parts supplied by reference TRBV9 and TRBJ2-2, is DSGVTQTPKHLITATGQRVTLRCSPRSGDLSVYWYQQSLDQGLQFLIQYYNGEERAKGNILERFSAQQFPDLHSELNLSSLELGDSALYFCASSPRLAGYTGELFFGEGSRLTVL.

The chain recombines TRBV7-9 with TRBJ1-2, with 7 bases that match TRBD1. The length of the CDR3 is 12 residues. Trimming at V came to 4 bases and at J to 13 bases, leaving 9 bases not matched to a gene. CDR1 and CDR2 (germline): SEHNR, FQNEAQ (reference sequence). For the CDR3, the DNA is TGTGCCAGCAGCTCATCCGACAGGGCCTGCACCTTC. Translating it yields CASSSSDRACTF.

V is TRBV7-8 and J is TRBJ1-3; a possible D gene is TRBD1 (6 bases). Trimming pared 5 bases from V and 3 bases from J, leaving 14 bases between. The germline V gene has CDR1 SGHVS and CDR2 FQNEAQ. CDR3 length: 15 amino acids. The CDR3 is CASSPQNRVGNTIYF. CDR3 DNA sequence: TGTGCCAGCAGCCCCCAGAACAGGGTTGGAAACACCATATATTTT.

The chain has TRBV5-6 and TRBJ2-3; no firm D call. This CDR3 has 13 amino acids. With 6 bases removed from V and 3 bases from J, the gap between germline ends came to 11 bases. CDR1 is SGHDT and CDR2 is YYEEEE in the germline V gene. The DNA of the CDR3 is TGTGCCAGCATCCGCGTCGGGACAGATACGCAGTATTTT. It specifies CASIRVGTDTQYF.

The chain combines TRBV18 with TRBJ2-7; possible D gene TRBD1, 6 bases. The CDR3 sequence is 11 residues long. Germline lookup yields CDR1 KGHSH and CDR2 LQKENI. V was trimmed by 7 bases and J by 6 bases, leaving 10 bases between them. The CDR3 loop reads CASLGGSEQYF. The CDR3 DNA sequence: TGTGCCAGCTTAGGGGGTTCCGAGCAGTACTTC.

This chain uses TRBV27 with TRBJ1-6, with D hard to call. From germline, CDR1 is MNHEY and CDR2 SMNVEV (reference sequence). This CDR3 has 16 amino acids. V was shortened by 3 bases and J by 8 bases, with 17 bases between the two germline ends. This CDR3 reads CASSLWKGEGYSPLHF. Here the CDR3 DNA reads TGTGCCAGCAGTTTGTGGAAGGGAGAGGGTTATTCACCCCTCCACTTT.

This clone was observed a single time. The V and J genes are TRBV7-9 and TRBJ2-2; 8 positions agree with TRBD2. Losses at the gene ends were 5 bases for V and 1 base for J; bases not matched to a gene: 9. CDR3 size: 17 residues. CDR1 and CDR2 (germline): SEHNR, FQNEAQ (reference sequence). CDR3 nucleotide sequence: TGTGCCAGCAGCCCTGTAGCGGGGCTTTGGAACACCGGGGAGCTGTTTTTT. This encodes CASSPVAGLWNTGELFF.